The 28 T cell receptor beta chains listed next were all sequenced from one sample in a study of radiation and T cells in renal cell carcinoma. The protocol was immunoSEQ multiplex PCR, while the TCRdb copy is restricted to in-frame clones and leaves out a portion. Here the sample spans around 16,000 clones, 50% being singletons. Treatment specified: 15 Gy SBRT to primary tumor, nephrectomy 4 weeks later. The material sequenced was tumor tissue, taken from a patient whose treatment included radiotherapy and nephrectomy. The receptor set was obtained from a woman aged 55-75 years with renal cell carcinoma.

CDR3 residues: CAATRTVLDEQYF. CDR3 coding DNA: TGTGCCGCTACCAGGACAGTCCTCGACGAGCAGTACTTC. This chain uses TRBV6-9 with TRBJ2-7; D may be TRBD1 (6 bases). This CDR3 region has 13 residues. Looked up from germline, CDR1 is MNHGY and CDR2 is SVAAGI. V lost 11 bases, J lost 5 bases, and 19 bases lay in between.

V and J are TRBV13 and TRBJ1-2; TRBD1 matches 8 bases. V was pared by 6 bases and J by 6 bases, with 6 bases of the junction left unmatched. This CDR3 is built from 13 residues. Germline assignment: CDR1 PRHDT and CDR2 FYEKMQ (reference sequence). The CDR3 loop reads CASSSTGVNGYTF. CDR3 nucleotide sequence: TGTGCCAGCAGTTCGACAGGGGTAAATGGCTACACCTTC.

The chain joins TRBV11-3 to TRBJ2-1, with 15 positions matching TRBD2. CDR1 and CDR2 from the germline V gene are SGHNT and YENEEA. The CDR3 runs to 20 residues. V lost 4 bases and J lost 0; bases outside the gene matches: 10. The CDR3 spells CASSSPGLAGGQSSYNEQFF. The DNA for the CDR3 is TGTGCCAGCAGCTCCCCGGGACTAGCGGGAGGCCAGAGCTCCTACAATGAGCAGTTCTTC.

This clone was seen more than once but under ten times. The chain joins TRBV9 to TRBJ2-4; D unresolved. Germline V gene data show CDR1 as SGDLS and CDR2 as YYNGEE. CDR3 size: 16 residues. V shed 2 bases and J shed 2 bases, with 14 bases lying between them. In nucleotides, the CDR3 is TGTGCCAGCAGCGTCTCCACCAGTCCGACCAAAAACATTCAGTACTTC. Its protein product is CASSVSTSPTKNIQYF.

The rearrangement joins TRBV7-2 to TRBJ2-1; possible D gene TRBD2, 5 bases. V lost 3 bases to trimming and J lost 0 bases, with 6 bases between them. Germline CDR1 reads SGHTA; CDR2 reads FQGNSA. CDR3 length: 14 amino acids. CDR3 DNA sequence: TGTGCCAGCAGCTTTGGGAGCTCCTACAATGAGCAGTTCTTC. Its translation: CASSFGSSYNEQFF.

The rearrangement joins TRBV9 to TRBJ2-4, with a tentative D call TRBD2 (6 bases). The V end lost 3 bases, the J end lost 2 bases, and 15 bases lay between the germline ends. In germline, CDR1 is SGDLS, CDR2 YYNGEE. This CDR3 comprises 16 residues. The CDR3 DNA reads TGTGCCAGCAGCGATCGTATGGGGGGACCCAAAAACATTCAGTACTTC. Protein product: CASSDRMGGPKNIQYF.

CDR3 sequence: CASSVAGGRGQETQYF. In nucleotides, the CDR3 is TGTGCCAGCAGCGTAGCAGGGGGGAGGGGCCAAGAGACCCAGTACTTC. This chain connects TRBV9 to TRBJ2-5; D possibly uses TRBD1 or TRBD2 (7 bases each). This CDR3 comprises 16 residues. From germline, CDR1 is SGDLS and CDR2 YYNGEE. Trimming removed 0 bases at V and 1 base at J, with 13 bases between.

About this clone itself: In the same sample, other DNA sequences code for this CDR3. The CDR3 region is CASSETRGYQPQHF. The CDR3, as DNA: TGTGCCAGCAGTGAGACGCGGGGATATCAGCCCCAGCATTTT. The J gene is TRBJ1-5, the V gene TRBV6-5; D unresolved. Germline CDR1 MNHEY, CDR2 SVGAGI. V lost 5 bases and J lost 5, with 13 bases in between. The CDR3 is made up of 14 amino acids.

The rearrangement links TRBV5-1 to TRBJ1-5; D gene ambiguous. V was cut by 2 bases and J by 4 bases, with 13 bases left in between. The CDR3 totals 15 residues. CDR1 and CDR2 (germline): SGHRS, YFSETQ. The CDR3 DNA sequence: TGCGCCAGCAGCTTAAACGGGTGGGTTAATCAGCCCCAGCATTTT. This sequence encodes CASSLNGWVNQPQHF.

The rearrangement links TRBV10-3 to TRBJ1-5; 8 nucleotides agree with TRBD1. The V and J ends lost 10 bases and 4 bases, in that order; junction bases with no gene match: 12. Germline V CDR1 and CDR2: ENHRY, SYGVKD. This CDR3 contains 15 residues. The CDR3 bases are TGTGCCACCGGGACAGGCCGGACTTTTAATCAGCCCCAGCATTTT. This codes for CATGTGRTFNQPQHF.

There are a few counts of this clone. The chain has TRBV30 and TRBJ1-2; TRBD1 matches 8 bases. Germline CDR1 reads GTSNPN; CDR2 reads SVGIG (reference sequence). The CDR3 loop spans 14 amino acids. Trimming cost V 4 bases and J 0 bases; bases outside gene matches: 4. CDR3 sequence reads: CAWTRDRTNYGYTF. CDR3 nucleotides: TGTGCCTGGACCCGGGACAGGACTAACTATGGCTACACCTTC.

The CDR3 sequence is CASSTLRLPFEQYF. The DNA of the CDR3 is TGTGCCAGCAGTACTCTGAGACTTCCCTTCGAGCAGTACTTC. This chain uses TRBV6-1 with TRBJ2-7; the D is unclear. V was pared by 5 bases and J by 6 bases, with 17 bases between. The germline V gene encodes CDR1 MNHNS and CDR2 SASEGT. This CDR3 contains 14 residues.

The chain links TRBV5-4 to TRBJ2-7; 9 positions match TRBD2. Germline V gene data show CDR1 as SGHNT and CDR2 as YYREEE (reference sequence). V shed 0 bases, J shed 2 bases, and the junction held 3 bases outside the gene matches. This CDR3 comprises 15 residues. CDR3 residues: CASSLVSGGTYEQYF. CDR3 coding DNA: TGTGCCAGCAGCTTGGTGAGCGGGGGGACCTACGAGCAGTACTTC.

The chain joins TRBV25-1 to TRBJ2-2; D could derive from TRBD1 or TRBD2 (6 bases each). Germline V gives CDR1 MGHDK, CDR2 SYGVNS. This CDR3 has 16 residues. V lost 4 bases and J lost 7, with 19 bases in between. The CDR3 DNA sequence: TGTGCCAGCAGTGCCGAAGGGGGACTGAAGTACGGGGAGCTGTTTTTT. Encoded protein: CASSAEGGLKYGELFF.

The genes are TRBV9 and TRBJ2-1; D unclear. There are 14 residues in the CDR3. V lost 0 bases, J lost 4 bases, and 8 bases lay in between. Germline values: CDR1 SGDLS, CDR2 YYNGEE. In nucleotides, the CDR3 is TGTGCCAGCAGCGTAGACGAACCATACAATGAGCAGTTCTTC. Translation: CASSVDEPYNEQFF.

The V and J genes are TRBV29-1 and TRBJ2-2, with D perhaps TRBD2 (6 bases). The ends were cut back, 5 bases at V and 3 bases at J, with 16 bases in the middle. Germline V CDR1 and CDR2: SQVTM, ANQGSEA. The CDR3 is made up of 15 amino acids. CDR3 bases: TGCAGCGTTCGCCCGGGCCCGGGGGACACCGGGGAGCTGTTTTTT. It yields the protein CSVRPGPGDTGELFF.

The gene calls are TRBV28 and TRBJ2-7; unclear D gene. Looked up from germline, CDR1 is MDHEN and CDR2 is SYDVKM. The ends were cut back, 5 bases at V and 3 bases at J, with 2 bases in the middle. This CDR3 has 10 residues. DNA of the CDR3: TGTGCCAGCAGTGGCTACGAGCAGTACTTC. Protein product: CASSGYEQYF.

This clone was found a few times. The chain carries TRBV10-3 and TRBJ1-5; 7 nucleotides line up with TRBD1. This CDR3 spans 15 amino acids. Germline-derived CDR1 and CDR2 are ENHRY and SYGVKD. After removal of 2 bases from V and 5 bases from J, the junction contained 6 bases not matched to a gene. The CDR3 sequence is CAISERQGEYQPQHF. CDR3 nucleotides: TGTGCCATCAGTGAGCGTCAGGGGGAATATCAGCCCCAGCATTTT.

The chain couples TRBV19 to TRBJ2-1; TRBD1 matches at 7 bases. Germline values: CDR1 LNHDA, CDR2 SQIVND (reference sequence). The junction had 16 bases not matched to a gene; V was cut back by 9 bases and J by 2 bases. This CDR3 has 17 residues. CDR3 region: CARSDDRVCPPYNEQFF. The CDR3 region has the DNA TGTGCCAGGAGCGATGACAGGGTATGTCCCCCCTACAATGAGCAGTTCTTC.

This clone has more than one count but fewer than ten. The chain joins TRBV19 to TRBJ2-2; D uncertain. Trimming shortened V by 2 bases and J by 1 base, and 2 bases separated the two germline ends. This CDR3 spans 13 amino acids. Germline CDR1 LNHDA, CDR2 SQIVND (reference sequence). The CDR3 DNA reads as TGTGCCAGTAGTATATTGAACACCGGGGAGCTGTTTTTT. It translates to CASSILNTGELFF.

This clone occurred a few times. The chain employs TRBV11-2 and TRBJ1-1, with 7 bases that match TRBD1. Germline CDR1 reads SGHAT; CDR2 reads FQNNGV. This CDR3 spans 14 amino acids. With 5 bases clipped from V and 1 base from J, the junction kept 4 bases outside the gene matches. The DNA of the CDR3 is TGTGCCAGCAGCGCAGGACAGGAGAACACTGAAGCTTTCTTT. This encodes CASSAGQENTEAFF.

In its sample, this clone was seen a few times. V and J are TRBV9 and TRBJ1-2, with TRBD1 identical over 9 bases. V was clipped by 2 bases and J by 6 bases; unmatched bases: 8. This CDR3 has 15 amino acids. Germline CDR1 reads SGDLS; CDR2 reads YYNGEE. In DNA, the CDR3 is TGTGCCAGCAGCGTCTCCGGGACAGGGAAAGATGGCTACACCTTC. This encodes CASSVSGTGKDGYTF.

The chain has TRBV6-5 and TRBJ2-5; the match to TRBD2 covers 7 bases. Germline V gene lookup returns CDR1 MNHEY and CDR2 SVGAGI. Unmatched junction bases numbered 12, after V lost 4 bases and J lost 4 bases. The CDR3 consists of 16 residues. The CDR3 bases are TGTGCCAGCAGTTCCATTGGGGGGGTAGCCGGAGAGACCCAGTACTTC. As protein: CASSSIGGVAGETQYF.

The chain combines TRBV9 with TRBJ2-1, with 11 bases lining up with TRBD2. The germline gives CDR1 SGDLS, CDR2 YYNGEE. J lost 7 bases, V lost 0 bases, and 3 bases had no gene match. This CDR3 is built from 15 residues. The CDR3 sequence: CASSVEGTSGNEQFF. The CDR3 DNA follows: TGTGCCAGCAGCGTAGAAGGGACTAGCGGAAATGAGCAGTTCTTC.

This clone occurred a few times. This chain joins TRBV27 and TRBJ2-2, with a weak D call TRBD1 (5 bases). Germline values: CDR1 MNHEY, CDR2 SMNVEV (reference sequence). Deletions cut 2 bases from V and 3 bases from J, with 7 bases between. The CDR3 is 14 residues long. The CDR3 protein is CASSLTRDTGELFF. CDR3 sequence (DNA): TGTGCCAGCAGTTTAACCAGGGACACCGGGGAGCTGTTTTTT.

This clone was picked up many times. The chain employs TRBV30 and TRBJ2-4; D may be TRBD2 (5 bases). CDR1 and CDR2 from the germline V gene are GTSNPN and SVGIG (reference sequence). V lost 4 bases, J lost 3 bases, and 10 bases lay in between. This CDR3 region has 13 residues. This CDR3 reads CAWKAADKNIQYF. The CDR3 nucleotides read TGTGCCTGGAAAGCGGCAGACAAAAACATTCAGTACTTC.

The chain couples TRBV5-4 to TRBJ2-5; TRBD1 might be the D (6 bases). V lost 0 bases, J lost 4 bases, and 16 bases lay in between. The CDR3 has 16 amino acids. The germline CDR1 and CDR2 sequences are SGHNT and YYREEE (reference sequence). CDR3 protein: CASSLVSPGRGETQYF. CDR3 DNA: TGTGCCAGCAGCTTGGTGAGTCCCGGCAGGGGAGAGACCCAGTACTTC.

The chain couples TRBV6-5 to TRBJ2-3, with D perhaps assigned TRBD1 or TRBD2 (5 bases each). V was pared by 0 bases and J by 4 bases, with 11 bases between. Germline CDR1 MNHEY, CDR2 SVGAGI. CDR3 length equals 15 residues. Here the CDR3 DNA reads TGTGCCAGCAGTTACTCGGTCCAGGGACCAGATACGCAGTATTTT. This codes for CASSYSVQGPDTQYF.